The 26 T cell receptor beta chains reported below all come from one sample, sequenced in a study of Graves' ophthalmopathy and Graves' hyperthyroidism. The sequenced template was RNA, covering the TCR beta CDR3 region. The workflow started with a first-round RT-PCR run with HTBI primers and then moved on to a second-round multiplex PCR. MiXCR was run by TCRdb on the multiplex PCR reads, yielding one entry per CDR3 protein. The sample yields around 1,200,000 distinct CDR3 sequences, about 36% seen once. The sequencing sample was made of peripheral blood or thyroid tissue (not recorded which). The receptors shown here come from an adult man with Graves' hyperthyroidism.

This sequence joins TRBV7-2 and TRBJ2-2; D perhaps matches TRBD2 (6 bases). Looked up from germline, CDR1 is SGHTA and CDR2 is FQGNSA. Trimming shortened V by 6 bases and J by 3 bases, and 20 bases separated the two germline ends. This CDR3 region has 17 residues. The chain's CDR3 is CASRKGLPLGDTGELFF. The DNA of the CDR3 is TGTGCCAGCAGAAAAGGACTACCGTTGGGAGACACCGGGGAGCTGTTTTTT.

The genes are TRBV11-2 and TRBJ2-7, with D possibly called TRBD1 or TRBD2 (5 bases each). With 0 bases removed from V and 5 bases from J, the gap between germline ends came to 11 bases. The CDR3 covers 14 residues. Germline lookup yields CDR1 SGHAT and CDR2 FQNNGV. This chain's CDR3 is CASSLDTGPHEQYF. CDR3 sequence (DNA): TGTGCCAGCAGCTTAGACACGGGGCCCCACGAGCAGTACTTC.

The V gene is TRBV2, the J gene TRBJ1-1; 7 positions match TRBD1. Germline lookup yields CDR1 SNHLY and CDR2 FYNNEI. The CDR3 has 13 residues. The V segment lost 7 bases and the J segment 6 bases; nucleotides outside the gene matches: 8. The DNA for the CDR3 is TGTGCCAGCAAGCCAGACAGGGTCCCTGAAGCTTTCTTT. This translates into CASKPDRVPEAFF.

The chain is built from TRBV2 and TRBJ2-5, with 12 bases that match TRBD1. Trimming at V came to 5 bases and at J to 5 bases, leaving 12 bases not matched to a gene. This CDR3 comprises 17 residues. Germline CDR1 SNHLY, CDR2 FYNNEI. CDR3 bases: TGTGCCAGCAGTCCCCCCACGGGACAGGGGGCGGAGGAGACCCAGTACTTC. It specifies CASSPPTGQGAEETQYF.

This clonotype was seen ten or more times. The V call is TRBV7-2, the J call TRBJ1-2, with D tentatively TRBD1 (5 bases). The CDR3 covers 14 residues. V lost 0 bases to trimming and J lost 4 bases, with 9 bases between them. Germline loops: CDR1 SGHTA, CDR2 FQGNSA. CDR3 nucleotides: TGTGCCAGCAGCTTAGCGCTCAGGGCCTATGGCTACACCTTC. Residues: CASSLALRAYGYTF. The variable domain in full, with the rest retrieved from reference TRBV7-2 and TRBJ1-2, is GAGVSQSPSNKVTEKGKDVELRCDPISGHTALYWYRQSLGQGLEFLIYFQGNSAPDKSGLPSDRFSAERTGGSVSTLTIQRTQQEDSAVYLCASSLALRAYGYTFGSGTRLTVV.

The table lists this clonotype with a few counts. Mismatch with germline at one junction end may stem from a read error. The CDR3 DNA reads as TGCGCCAGCAGCCAACCTGACAGGGGGCTTAAAGAAAAACTGTTTTTT. Residues: CASSQPDRGLKEKLFF. The V gene is TRBV7-2, the J gene TRBJ1-4; TRBD1 agrees at 10 bases. Germline V CDR1 and CDR2: SGHTA, FQGNSA. This CDR3 spans 16 amino acids.

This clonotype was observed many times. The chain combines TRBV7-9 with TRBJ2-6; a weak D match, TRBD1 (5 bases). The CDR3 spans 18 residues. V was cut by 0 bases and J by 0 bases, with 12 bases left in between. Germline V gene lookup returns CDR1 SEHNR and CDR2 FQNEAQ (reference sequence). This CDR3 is CASSLASGPASGANVLTF. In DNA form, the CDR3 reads TGTGCCAGCAGCTTAGCCTCAGGGCCGGCCTCTGGGGCCAACGTCCTGACTTTC.

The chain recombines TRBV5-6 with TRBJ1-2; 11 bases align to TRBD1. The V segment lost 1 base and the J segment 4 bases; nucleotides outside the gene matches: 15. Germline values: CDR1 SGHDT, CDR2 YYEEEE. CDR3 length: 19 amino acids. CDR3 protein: CASSLWSRDADRGLYGYTF. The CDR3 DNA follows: TGTGCCAGCAGCTTGTGGTCCAGGGATGCGGACAGGGGGCTCTATGGCTACACCTTC.

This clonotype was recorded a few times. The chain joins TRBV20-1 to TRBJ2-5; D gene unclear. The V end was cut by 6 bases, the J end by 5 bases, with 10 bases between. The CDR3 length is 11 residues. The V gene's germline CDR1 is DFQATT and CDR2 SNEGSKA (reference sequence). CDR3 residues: CSALEAETQYF. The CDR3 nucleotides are TGCAGTGCCCTCGAGGCCGAGACCCAGTACTTC.

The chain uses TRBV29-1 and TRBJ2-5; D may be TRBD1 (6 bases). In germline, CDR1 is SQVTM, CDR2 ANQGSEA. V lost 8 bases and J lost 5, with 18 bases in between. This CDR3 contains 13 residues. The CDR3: CSQDRQGLETQYF. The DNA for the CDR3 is TGCAGCCAAGACAGGCAGGGGTTGGAGACCCAGTACTTC.

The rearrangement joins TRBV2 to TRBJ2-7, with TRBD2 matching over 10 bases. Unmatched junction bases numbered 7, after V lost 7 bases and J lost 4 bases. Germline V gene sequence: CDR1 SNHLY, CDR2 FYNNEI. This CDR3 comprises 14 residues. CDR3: CASTPSSGSYEQYF. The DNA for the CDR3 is TGTGCCAGCACCCCGTCTAGCGGGAGTTACGAGCAGTACTTC. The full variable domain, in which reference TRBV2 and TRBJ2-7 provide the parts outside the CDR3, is EPEVTQTPSHQVTQMGQEVILRCVPISNHLYFYWYRQILGQKVEFLVSFYNNEISEKSEIFDDQFSVERPDGSNFTLKIRSTKLEDSAMYFCASTPSSGSYEQYFGPGTRLTVT.

The CDR3 DNA reads as TGTGCCAGCAGCCAAGGCAACTGGGGGAGCACAGATACGCAGTATTTT. Its translation is CASSQGNWGSTDTQYF. The chain employs TRBV14 and TRBJ2-3; D is possibly TRBD1 or TRBD2 (5 bases each). The length of the CDR3 is 16 residues. V shed 1 base and J shed 0 bases, with 11 bases lying between them. Germline assignment: CDR1 SGHDN and CDR2 FVKESK.

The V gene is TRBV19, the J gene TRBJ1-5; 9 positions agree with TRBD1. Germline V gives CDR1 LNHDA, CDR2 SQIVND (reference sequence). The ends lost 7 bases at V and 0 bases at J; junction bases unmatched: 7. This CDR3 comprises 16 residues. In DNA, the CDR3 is TGTGCCAGTACGCCTTGGACAGGGGATAGCAATCAGCCCCAGCATTTT. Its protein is CASTPWTGDSNQPQHF.

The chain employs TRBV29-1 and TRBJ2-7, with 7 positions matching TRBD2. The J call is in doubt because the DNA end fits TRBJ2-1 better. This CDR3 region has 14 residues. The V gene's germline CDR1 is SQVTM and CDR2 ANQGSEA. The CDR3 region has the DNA TGCAGCGTTGAAGTACAGCGGGGTCACAATGAGCAGTTCTTC. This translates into CSVEVQRGHNEQFF.

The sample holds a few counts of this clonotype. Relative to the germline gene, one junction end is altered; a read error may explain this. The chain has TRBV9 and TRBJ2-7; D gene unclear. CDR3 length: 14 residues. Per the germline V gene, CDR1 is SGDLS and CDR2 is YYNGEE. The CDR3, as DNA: TGTACCAGCCAAGCGACCGGTCAAAGTGACGAGCAGTACTTC. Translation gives CTSQATGQSDEQYF.

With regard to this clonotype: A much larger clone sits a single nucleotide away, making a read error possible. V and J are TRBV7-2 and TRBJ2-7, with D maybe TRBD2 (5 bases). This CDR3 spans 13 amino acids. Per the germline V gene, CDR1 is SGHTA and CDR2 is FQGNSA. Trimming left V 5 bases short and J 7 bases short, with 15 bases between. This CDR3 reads CASSLQPGKEQYF. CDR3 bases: TGTGCCAGCAGCCTCCAACCGGGAAAGGAGCAGTACTTC.

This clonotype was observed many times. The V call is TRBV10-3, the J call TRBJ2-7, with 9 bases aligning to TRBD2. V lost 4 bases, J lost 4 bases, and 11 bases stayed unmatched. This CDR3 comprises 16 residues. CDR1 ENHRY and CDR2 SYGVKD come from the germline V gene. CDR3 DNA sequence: TGTGCCATCAGTGCACCCCGAGCGGGGGGCGGGTACGAGCAGTACTTC. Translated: CAISAPRAGGGYEQYF.

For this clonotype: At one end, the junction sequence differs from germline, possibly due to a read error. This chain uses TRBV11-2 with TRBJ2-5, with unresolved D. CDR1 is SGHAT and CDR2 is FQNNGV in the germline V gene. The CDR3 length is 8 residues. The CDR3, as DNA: TGTGCCAGCAGCTTAAACGACTTC. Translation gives CASSLNDF.

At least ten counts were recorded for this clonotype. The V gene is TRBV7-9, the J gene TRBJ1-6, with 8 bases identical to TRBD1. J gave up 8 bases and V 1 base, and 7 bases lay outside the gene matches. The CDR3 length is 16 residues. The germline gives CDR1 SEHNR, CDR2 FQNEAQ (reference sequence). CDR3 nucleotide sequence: TGTGCCAGCAGCTTAGACGGGGCACAGGGGGATTCACCCCTCCACTTT. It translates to CASSLDGAQGDSPLHF.

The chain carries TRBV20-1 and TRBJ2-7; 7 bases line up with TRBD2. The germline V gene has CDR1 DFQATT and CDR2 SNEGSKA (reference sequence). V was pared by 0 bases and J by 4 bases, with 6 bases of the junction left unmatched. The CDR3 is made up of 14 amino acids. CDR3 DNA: TGCAGTGCTAGAGAGGGGGGGGGTATGTACGAGCAGTACTTC. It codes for CSAREGGGMYEQYF.

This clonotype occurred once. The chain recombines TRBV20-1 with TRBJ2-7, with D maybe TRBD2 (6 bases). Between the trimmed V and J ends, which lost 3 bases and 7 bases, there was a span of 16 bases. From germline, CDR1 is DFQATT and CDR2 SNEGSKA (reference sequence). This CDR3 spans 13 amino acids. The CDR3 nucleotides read TGCAGTGCTAGGGAGGGGTCGAGTGATGAGCAGTACTTC. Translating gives CSAREGSSDEQYF.

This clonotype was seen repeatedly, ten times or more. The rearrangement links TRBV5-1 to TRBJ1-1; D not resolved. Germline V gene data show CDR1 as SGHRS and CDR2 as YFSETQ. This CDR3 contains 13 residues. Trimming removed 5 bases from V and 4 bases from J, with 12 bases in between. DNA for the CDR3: TGCGCCAGCAGAAGGCAATTGCGCACTGAAGCTTTCTTT. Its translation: CASRRQLRTEAFF.

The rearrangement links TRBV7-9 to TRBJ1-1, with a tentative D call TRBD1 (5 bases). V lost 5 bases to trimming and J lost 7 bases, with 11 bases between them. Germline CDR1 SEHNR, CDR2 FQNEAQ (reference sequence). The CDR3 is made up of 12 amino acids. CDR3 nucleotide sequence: TGTGCCAGCAGCCTGGGGGAGGTTGAAGCTTTCTTT. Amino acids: CASSLGEVEAFF.

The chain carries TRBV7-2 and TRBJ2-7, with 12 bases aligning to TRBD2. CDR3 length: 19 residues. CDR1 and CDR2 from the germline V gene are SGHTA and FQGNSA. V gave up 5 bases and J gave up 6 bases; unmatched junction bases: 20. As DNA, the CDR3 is TGTGCCAGCAGCCCCAGCGCCTTTAGCGGGACTAGCGGGCAGGGCGAGCAGTACTTC. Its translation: CASSPSAFSGTSGQGEQYF.

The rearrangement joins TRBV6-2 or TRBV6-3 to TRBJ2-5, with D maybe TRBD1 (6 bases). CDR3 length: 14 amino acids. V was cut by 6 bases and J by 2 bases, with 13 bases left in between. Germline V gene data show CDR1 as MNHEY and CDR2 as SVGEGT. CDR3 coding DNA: TGTGCCAGCAGCACCTACAGGGCTCAAGAGACCCAGTACTTC. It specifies CASSTYRAQETQYF.

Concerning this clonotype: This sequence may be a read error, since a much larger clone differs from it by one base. CDR3 DNA: TGTGCCAGTGAAGCCTTCCCCGGGTACGTCCAAGAGACCCAGTACTTC. The encoded protein is CASEAFPGYVQETQYF. This chain uses TRBV19 with TRBJ2-5, with D unclear. V was cut by 8 bases and J by 1 base, with 20 bases left in between. Germline assignment: CDR1 LNHDA and CDR2 SQIVND (reference sequence). CDR3 length equals 16 residues.